The rows below give T cell receptor beta chains drawn from one sample of a study of T cells in Graves' hyperthyroidism and ophthalmopathy. MiXCR, run by TCRdb on the multiplex PCR reads, gives a single entry per CDR3 protein. The sample has about 300,000 distinct CDR3 sequences; roughly a fifth are singletons. The sample taken for sequencing was blood. The receptor source for this set is a man aged 45-60 years with Graves' ophthalmopathy. CDR3s include the opening cysteine and the closing phenylalanine or tryptophan. D genes are given only for firm matches. Rows may omit the clone size; those that give it use once, few, many or a size class.

D gene,J gene,clone size,V gene,CDR3 DNA,CDR3 protein
.,TRBJ1-6,.,TRBV9,TGTGCCAGCAGCGCCAGGGGAGGGAATTCACCCCTCCACTTT,CASSARGGNSPLHF
.,TRBJ2-2,.,TRBV9,TGTGCCAGCAGCGTAGATCCCGACACCGGGGAGCTGTTTTTT,CASSVDPDTGELFF
TRBD2,TRBJ2-7,.,TRBV9,TGTGCCAGCAGCGTGAGCGGGAGCGGCAATGAGCAGTACTTC,CASSVSGSGNEQYF
TRBD1,TRBJ1-5,few,TRBV20-1,TGCAGTGCTAGCTTAGGACAGGGGGGTTTCAATCAGCCCCAGCATTTT,CSASLGQGGFNQPQHF
.,TRBJ2-2,.,TRBV7-2,TGTGCCAGCAGCTTTAAGGCTAGCGTGAACACCGGGGAGCTGTTTTTT,CASSFKASVNTGELFF
.,TRBJ1-1,many,TRBV2,TGTGCCAGCGGGGGGTCAAACACTGAAGCTTTCTTT,CASGGSNTEAFF
.,TRBJ2-1,few,TRBV24-1,TGTGCCACCAGTGATACAGGGTTGGATGAGCAGTTCTTC,CATSDTGLDEQFF
TRBD2,TRBJ2-1,many,TRBV20-1,TGCAGTGCGGGAGGTCGCAGCGGGAGGGGTAATGAGCAGTTCTTC,CSAGGRSGRGNEQFF
TRBD1,TRBJ1-2,.,TRBV29-1,TGCAGCGCTGGACAGGGGGGGAACTATGGCTACACCTTC,CSAGQGGNYGYTF
.,TRBJ1-2,many,TRBV11-2,TGTGCCAGCAGCTTCAGGAACTATGGCTACACCTTC,CASSFRNYGYTF
.,TRBJ1-5,many,TRBV5-5,TGTGCCAGCAGCTTTACTGAGGGCAATCAGCCCCAGCATTTT,CASSFTEGNQPQHF
.,TRBJ2-7,few,TRBV10-2,TGCGCCAGCGCAGGAAGGGAGCAGTACTTC,CASAGREQYF
.,TRBJ2-3,.,TRBV20-1,TGCAGTGCCACACCTCAAACGGGATGGACAGATACGCAGTATTTT,CSATPQTGWTDTQYF
.,TRBJ2-4,.,TRBV4-1,TGCGCCAGCAGCCTACTCGTTCCTGGGGCGCTTGAGAAAAACATTCAGTACTTC,CASSLLVPGALEKNIQYF
TRBD2,TRBJ2-7,.,TRBV5-6,TGTACCAGCAGCCCAATGGGACTAGCGGGCAACGAGCAGTACTTC,CTSSPMGLAGNEQYF
TRBD1,TRBJ1-5,many,TRBV2,TGTGCCAGCAAAACAGGGGTAGGAGGTCAGCCCCAGCATTTT,CASKTGVGGQPQHF
TRBD1,TRBJ1-3,.,TRBV10-3,TGTGCCATCAGTGGAACCGGGACAGGTGAAAACACCATATATTTT,CAISGTGTGENTIYF
.,TRBJ2-1,.,TRBV7-2,TGTGCCAGCAGCTCCTTAGGTGGCGGGAAATTTTCCTACAATGAGCAGTTCTTC,CASSSLGGGKFSYNEQFF
TRBD2,TRBJ2-3,many,TRBV28,TGTGCCAGCAGGTTAACTAGCGGGGAGCCGAATACGCAGTATTTT,CASRLTSGEPNTQYF
.,TRBJ2-7,few,TRBV7-9,TGTGCCAGCAGCTTAACTCGAAGTGACTCCTACGAGCAGTACTTC,CASSLTRSDSYEQYF
.,TRBJ2-2,many,TRBV11-2,TGTGCCAGCGAAAATAGCAGAAGCGGGGAGCTGTTTTTT,CASENSRSGELFF
.,TRBJ2-1,few,TRBV5-4,TGTGCCAGCAGCTTATCGTCGAACAATGAGCAGTTCTTC,CASSLSSNNEQFF
.,TRBJ2-7,few,TRBV28,TGTGCCAGCATGGGGCAGGGGTGGTACGAGCAGTACTTC,CASMGQGWYEQYF
.,TRBJ2-5,.,TRBV11-2,TGTGCCAGCAGCTCACTAAGGGGACAAGAGACCCAGTACTTC,CASSSLRGQETQYF
.,TRBJ1-2,.,TRBV28,TGTGCCAGCAGTTTATATCTAGACTATGGCTACACCTTC,CASSLYLDYGYTF
TRBD1,TRBJ2-5,medium-sized,TRBV28,TGTGCCAGCAATAACCACCGGGACAGTGAAGAGACCCAGTACTTC,CASNNHRDSEETQYF
.,TRBJ2-7,many,TRBV5-1,TGCGCCAGCAGCTTTAACTTGGCCGAGCAGTACTTC,CASSFNLAEQYF
TRBD2,TRBJ2-2,many,TRBV3-1,TGTGCCAGCAGCCGACTAGCGACAGCTAGGACCGGGGAGCTGTTTTTT,CASSRLATARTGELFF
TRBD2,TRBJ2-3,.,TRBV20-1,TGCAGTGCTAGTCATCTTCGGCGGGAGCCCGGCGATACGCAGTATTTT,CSASHLRREPGDTQYF
.,TRBJ1-4,.,TRBV28,TGTGCCAGCAGGGACTTTGCGAATGAAAAACTGTTTTTT,CASRDFANEKLFF
TRBD1,TRBJ2-1,many,TRBV11-2,TGTGCCAGCAGCTTGGACAGGGAATACTACAATGAGCAGTTCTTC,CASSLDREYYNEQFF
.,TRBJ1-2,.,TRBV19,TGTGCCAGTAGTGCTTACCTCAACTATGGCTACACCTTC,CASSAYLNYGYTF
TRBD2,TRBJ2-5,many,TRBV20-1,TGCAGTGCTAGATTTGGGGAGGGAGAGACCCAGTACTTC,CSARFGEGETQYF
TRBD1,TRBJ1-2,few,TRBV6-2/TRBV6-3,TGTGCCAGCAGTAGGGACAGAACCTATGGCTACACCTTC,CASSRDRTYGYTF
TRBD1,TRBJ1-1,.,TRBV7-9,TGTGCCAGCACGGACAGGGGGGCTGAAGCTTTCTTT,CASTDRGAEAFF
TRBD1,TRBJ2-1,.,TRBV6-4,TGTGCCAGCAGTGCAACAGGGGATGTGACCTACAATGAGCAGTTCTTC,CASSATGDVTYNEQFF
.,TRBJ1-2,.,TRBV3-1,TGTGCCAGCAGCCAAGAAGGGAGAGGACAGACTAGTGGCGGCTACACCTTC,CASSQEGRGQTSGGYTF
.,TRBJ2-1,few,TRBV9,TGTGCCAGCAGCCTTCAGGACGCCTACAATGAGCAGTTCTTC,CASSLQDAYNEQFF
.,TRBJ1-4,.,TRBV24-1,TGTGCCGCGCCGATGGACAGCTATGAAAAACTGTTTTTT,CAAPMDSYEKLFF
TRBD1,TRBJ2-3,many,TRBV3-1,TGTGCCAGCAGCCGGATGGACAGGGGATCCACAGATACGCAGTATTTT,CASSRMDRGSTDTQYF
.,TRBJ1-1,many,TRBV6-2/TRBV6-3,TGTGCCAGCACGCGGGGGGAGAACACTGAAGCTTTCTTT,CASTRGENTEAFF
TRBD1,TRBJ1-1,few,TRBV5-6,TGTGCCAGCAGCCGGGACAGGTCTGAAGCTTTCTTT,CASSRDRSEAFF
.,TRBJ2-1,many,TRBV7-9,TGTGCCAGCAGCCCGATACGGGAGAGCTCCTACAATGAGCAGTTCTTC,CASSPIRESSYNEQFF
TRBD1,TRBJ2-2,many,TRBV28,TGTGCCAGCAGCCCACCGGGACAGGGGGCGCGAGGCACCGGGGAGCTGTTTTTT,CASSPPGQGARGTGELFF
.,TRBJ1-1,few,TRBV6-1,TGTGCCAGCGGCGTTGAAGCTTTCTTT,CASGVEAFF
TRBD2,TRBJ2-2,.,TRBV12-3/TRBV12-4,TGTGCCAGCAGTTTAGCTAGACTAGCGGGAGTCCCCGGGGAGCTGTTTTTT,CASSLARLAGVPGELFF
.,TRBJ2-1,.,TRBV27,TGTGCCAGCAGTGCCCCGCAAAGAGGGAATGAGCAGTTCTTC,CASSAPQRGNEQFF
.,TRBJ1-4,few,TRBV5-1,TGCGCCAGCAGCTTGGTCGGTGCAACTAATGAAAAACTGTTTTTT,CASSLVGATNEKLFF
TRBD2,TRBJ2-5,.,TRBV30,TGTGCCTGGACGCGACTAGCGGGTAACCAAGAGACCCAGTACTTC,CAWTRLAGNQETQYF
.,TRBJ1-6,.,TRBV5-1,TGCGCCAGCAGCGAAATTCCTCCAAGGACACCCAATAATTCACCCCTCCACTTT,CASSEIPPRTPNNSPLHF
TRBD2,TRBJ2-5,.,TRBV6-1,TGTGCCAGCACCTCCAGGGGTAGCGGGAGCGGGCAGACCCAGTACTTC,CASTSRGSGSGQTQYF
TRBD2,TRBJ2-1,once,TRBV10-2,TGCGCCAGTAGAGCCGGGACTAGCGGGAACAATGAGCAGTTCTTC,CASRAGTSGNNEQFF
.,TRBJ2-7,many,TRBV28,TGTGCCAGCAGTGGCCGGGACGGCTTTGGCGAGCAGTACTTC,CASSGRDGFGEQYF
.,TRBJ2-5,.,TRBV15,TGTGCCACCAGCAGAGATCAAGCGAGGGCGAGTTCCCAGTACTTC,CATSRDQARASSQYF
.,TRBJ2-7,.,TRBV19,TGTGCCAGTAGAGGCAATCCGGGAGCGGCCTACGAGCAGTACTTC,CASRGNPGAAYEQYF
.,TRBJ2-1,many,TRBV2,TGTGCCAGCACCCCTTTGACTAGTAGGGGTGAGCAGTTCTTC,CASTPLTSRGEQFF
.,TRBJ2-1,few,TRBV3-1,TGTGCCAGCAGCCCCAGACTTTACAATGAGCAGTTCTTC,CASSPRLYNEQFF
TRBD1,TRBJ2-7,.,TRBV28,TGTGCCAGCAGTTTATTTGGACAGGGGGCCTACGAGCAGTACTTC,CASSLFGQGAYEQYF
.,TRBJ2-7,many,TRBV3-1,TGTGCCAGCAGCCCTCGAGCAGGTCTGAAGACCTACGAGCAGTACTTC,CASSPRAGLKTYEQYF